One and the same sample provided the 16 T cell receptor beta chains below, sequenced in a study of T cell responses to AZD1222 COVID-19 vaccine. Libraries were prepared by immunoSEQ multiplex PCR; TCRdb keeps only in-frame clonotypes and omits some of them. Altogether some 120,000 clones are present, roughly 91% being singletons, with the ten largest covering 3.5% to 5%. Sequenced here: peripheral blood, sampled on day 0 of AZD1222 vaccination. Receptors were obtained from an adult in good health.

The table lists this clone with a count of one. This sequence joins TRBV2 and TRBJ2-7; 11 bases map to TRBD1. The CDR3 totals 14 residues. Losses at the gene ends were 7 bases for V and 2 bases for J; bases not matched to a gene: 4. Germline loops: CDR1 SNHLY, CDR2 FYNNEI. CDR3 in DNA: TGTGCCAGCACCCCGGGACAGGGGGCCTACGAGCAGTACTTC. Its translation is CASTPGQGAYEQYF.

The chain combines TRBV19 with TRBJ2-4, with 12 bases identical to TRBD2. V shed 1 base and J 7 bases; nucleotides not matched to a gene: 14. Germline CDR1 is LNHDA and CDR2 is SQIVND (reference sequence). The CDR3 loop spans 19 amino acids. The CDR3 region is CASSIAASGRGRPRNIQYF. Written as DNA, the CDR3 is TGTGCCAGTAGTATAGCGGCTAGCGGGAGGGGGCGACCGAGGAACATTCAGTACTTC.

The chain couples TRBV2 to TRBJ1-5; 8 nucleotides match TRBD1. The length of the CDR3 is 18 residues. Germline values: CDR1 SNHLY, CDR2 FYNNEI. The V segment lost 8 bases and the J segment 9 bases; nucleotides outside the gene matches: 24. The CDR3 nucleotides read TGTGCCAGCGACCCCATAGGAGGCAGGGGGCGGGGGGCAGTGCCCCAGCATTTT. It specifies CASDPIGGRGRGAVPQHF.

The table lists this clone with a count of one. The CDR3 nucleotides read TGTGCCAGTAAATCAAGGACTAGCTGGTACAATGAGCAGTTCTTC. Translation gives CASKSRTSWYNEQFF. The chain recombines TRBV19 with TRBJ2-1; 8 nucleotides line up with TRBD2. The CDR3 consists of 15 residues. Trimming at V came to 7 bases and at J to 4 bases, leaving 9 bases not matched to a gene. Germline assignment: CDR1 LNHDA and CDR2 SQIVND (reference sequence).

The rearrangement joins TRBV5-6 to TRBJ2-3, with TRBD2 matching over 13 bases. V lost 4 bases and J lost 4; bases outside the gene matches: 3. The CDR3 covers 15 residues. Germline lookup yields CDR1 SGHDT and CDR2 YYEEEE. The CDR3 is CASSTSGRASDTQYF. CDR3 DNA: TGTGCCAGCAGCACTAGCGGGAGGGCCTCAGATACGCAGTATTTT.

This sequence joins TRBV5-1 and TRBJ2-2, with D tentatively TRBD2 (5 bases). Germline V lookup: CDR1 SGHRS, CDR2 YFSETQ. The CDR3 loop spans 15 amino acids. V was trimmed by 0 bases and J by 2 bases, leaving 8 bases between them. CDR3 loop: CASSLAASNTGELFF. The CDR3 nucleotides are TGCGCCAGCAGCTTGGCCGCTAGCAACACCGGGGAGCTGTTTTTT.

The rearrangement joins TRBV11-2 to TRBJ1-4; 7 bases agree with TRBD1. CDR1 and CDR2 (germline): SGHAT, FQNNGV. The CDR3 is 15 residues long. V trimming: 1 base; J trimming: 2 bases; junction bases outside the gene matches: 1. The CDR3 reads CASSLGRGTNEKLFF. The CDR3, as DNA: TGTGCCAGCAGCTTAGGCAGGGGGACTAATGAAAAACTGTTTTTT.

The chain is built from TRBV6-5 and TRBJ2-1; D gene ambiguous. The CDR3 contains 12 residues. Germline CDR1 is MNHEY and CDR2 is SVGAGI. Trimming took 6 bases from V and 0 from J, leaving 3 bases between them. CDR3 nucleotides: TGTGCCAGCAGGAGCTCCTACAATGAGCAGTTCTTC. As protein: CASRSSYNEQFF.

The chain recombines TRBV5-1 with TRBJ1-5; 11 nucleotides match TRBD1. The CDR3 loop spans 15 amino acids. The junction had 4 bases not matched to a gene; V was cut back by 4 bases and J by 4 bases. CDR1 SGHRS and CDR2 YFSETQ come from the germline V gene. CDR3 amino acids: CASSRTGGGNQPQHF. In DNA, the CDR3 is TGCGCCAGCAGCAGGACAGGGGGCGGGAATCAGCCCCAGCATTTT.

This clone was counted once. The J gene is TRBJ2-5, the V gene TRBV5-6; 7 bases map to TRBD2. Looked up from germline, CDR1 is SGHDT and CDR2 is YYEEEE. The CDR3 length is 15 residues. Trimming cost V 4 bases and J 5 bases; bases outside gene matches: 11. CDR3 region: CASSQRGFWRETQYF. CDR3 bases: TGTGCCAGCAGCCAGCGGGGATTCTGGCGGGAGACCCAGTACTTC. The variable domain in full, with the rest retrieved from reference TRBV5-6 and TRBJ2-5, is DAGVTQSPTHLIKTRGQQVTLRCSPKSGHDTVSWYQQALGQGPQFIFQYYEEEERQRGNFPDRFSGHQFPNYSSELNVNALLLGDSALYLCASSQRGFWRETQYFGPGTRLLVL.

In DNA form, the CDR3 reads TGTGCCTGGACCCTTGGGGGGGGCATTGGCTATGGCTACACCTTC. Residues: CAWTLGGGIGYGYTF. The chain is built from TRBV30 and TRBJ1-2, with D possibly being TRBD1 (6 bases). V lost 4 bases, J lost 4 bases, and 19 bases lay in between. This CDR3 has 15 residues. CDR1 and CDR2 (germline): GTSNPN, SVGIG (reference sequence).

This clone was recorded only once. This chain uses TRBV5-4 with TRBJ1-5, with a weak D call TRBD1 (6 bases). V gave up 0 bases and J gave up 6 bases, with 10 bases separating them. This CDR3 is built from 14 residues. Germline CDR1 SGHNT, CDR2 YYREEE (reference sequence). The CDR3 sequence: CASSLGGRGQPQHF. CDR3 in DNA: TGTGCCAGCAGCTTGGGGGGCAGGGGTCAGCCCCAGCATTTT.

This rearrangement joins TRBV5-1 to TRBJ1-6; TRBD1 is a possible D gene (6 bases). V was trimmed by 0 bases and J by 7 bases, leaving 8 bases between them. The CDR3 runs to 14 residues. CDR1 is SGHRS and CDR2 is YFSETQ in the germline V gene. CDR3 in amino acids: CASSLGQANSPLHF. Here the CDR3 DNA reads TGCGCCAGCAGCTTGGGACAGGCCAATTCACCCCTCCACTTT.

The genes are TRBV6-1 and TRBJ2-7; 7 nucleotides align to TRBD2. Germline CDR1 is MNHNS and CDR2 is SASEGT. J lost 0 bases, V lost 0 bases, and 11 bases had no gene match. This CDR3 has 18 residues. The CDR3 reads CASSEAVGSGGYSYEQYF. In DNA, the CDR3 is TGTGCCAGCAGTGAAGCCGTCGGGTCCGGGGGGTACTCCTACGAGCAGTACTTC.

The CDR3 region has the DNA TGTGCCAGCAGGATTCGGACAGGGGGTGAAAAACTGTTTTTT. Its protein is CASRIRTGGEKLFF. The genes are TRBV2 and TRBJ1-4, with 10 bases identical to TRBD1. The CDR3 is 14 amino acids. Germline V gene lookup returns CDR1 SNHLY and CDR2 FYNNEI. The trim removed 6 bases at V and 7 bases at J, leaving 5 bases unmatched.

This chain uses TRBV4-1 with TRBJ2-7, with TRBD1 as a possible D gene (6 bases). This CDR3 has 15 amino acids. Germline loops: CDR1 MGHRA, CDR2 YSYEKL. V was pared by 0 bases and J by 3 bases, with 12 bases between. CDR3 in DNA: TGCGCCAGCAGCCAAGAAAGGGGACACTACTACGAGCAGTACTTC. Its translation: CASSQERGHYYEQYF.